This TCR beta chain was recorded in a study of cytomegalovirus exposure and HLA in healthy donors. The study, taken as a whole, reports: Presence/absence analyses took donor sequencing depth as roughly uniform. Later examination showed HLA-associated TCR beta chains had greater clonal expansion than equally common others.

With respect to this clone: What it binds is unknown.

Primers for the PCR totalled 60 Vbeta and 13 Jbeta. Using immunoSEQ multiplex PCR, the repertoire was profiled, and TCRdb retains in-frame clones only, with some absent. The sample shows about 100,000 clones, 65% to 80% of them seen only once. The V end was cut by 4 bases, the J end by 2 bases, with 11 bases between. Germline loops: CDR1 SGDLS, CDR2 YYNGEE. This CDR3 spans 14 amino acids. The chain carries TRBV9 and TRBJ2-3; D is possibly TRBD1 (5 bases). The clonotype originates from a woman between 50 and 59 years old in good health and CMV-seropositive. The sequenced material came from PBMCs. This CDR3 reads CASSPEGATDTQYF. Here the CDR3 DNA reads TGTGCCAGCAGCCCTGAAGGGGCCACAGATACGCAGTATTTT.